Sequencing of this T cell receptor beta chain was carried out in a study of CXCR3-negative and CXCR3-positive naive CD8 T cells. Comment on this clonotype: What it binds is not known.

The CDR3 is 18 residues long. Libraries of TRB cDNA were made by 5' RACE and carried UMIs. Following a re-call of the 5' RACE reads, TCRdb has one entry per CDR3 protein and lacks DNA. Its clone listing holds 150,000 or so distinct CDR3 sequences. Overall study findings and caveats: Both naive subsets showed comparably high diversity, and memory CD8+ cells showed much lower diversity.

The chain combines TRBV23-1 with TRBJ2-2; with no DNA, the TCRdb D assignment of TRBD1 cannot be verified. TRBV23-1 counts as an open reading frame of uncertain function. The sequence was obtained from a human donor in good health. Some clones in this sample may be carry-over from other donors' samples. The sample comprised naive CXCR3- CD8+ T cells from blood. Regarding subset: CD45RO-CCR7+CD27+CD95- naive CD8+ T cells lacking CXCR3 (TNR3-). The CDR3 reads CASSQSVRKGSCTGELFF.